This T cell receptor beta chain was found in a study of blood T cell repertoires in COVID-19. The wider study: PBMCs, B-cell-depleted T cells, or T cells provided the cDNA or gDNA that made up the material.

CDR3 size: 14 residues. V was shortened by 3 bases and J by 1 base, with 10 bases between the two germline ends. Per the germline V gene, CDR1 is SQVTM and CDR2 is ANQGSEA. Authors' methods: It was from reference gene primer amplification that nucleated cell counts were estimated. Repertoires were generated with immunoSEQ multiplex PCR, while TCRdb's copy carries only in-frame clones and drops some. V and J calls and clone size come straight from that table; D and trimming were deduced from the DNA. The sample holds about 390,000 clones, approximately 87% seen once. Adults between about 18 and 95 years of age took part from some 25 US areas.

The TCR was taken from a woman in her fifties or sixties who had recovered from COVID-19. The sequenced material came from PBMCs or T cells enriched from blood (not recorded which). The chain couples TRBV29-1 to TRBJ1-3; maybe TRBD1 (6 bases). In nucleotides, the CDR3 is TGCAGCGTTGACCCCCAGGGGTCTGGAAACACCATATATTTT. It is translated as CSVDPQGSGNTIYF.